A selection of T cell receptor beta chains follows, all from one sample in a study of cytomegalovirus exposure and HLA in healthy donors. Generated by immunoSEQ multiplex PCR, the TCRdb table keeps only in-frame clones and is missing some. The table has tens of thousands of clones, approximately 93% seen once. The sequencing sample was made of PBMCs. The receptors come from a woman aged 25 to 39 in good health and CMV-seronegative. Each CDR3 is given without its conserved first and last residue. The order of the fields is J gene, V gene, clone size, CDR3 protein. Clone size is not always given. Where it is, it says once, few, many or a class for expanded clones.

j_call: TRBJ2-5
v_call: TRBV13
clone_size: -
cdr3_aa: ASSLAGVETQY

j_call: TRBJ2-1
v_call: TRBV6-5
clone_size: -
cdr3_aa: ASRSGQGTYNEQF

j_call: TRBJ1-3
v_call: TRBV27
clone_size: once
cdr3_aa: ASANGGPGNTIY

j_call: TRBJ1-5
v_call: TRBV27
clone_size: -
cdr3_aa: ASRTTARGLNSNQPQH

j_call: TRBJ2-7
v_call: TRBV21-1
clone_size: -
cdr3_aa: ASWAGRQVVPSYEQY

j_call: TRBJ1-2
v_call: TRBV27
clone_size: -
cdr3_aa: ASSRQARYGYT

j_call: TRBJ1-1
v_call: TRBV7-9
clone_size: -
cdr3_aa: ASSLDRGLTEAF

j_call: TRBJ1-3
v_call: TRBV11-2
clone_size: -
cdr3_aa: ASSLAPTVTGNTIY

j_call: TRBJ1-3
v_call: TRBV9
clone_size: once
cdr3_aa: ASSAVYGGTGNTIY

j_call: TRBJ1-2
v_call: TRBV30
clone_size: -
cdr3_aa: AWSVLPTYGYT

j_call: TRBJ2-3
v_call: TRBV5-6
clone_size: -
cdr3_aa: ASSFASGLTDTQY

j_call: TRBJ2-1
v_call: TRBV10-3
clone_size: -
cdr3_aa: AIGLDNEQF

j_call: TRBJ2-3
v_call: TRBV6-6
clone_size: -
cdr3_aa: ASSYSETRSTDTQY

j_call: TRBJ2-6
v_call: TRBV9
clone_size: -
cdr3_aa: ASSGRTGTGANVLT

j_call: TRBJ2-5
v_call: TRBV7-2
clone_size: -
cdr3_aa: ASSLYGGSRTQY

j_call: TRBJ1-1
v_call: TRBV4-1
clone_size: once
cdr3_aa: ASRGTLVNTEAF

j_call: TRBJ1-4
v_call: TRBV14
clone_size: -
cdr3_aa: ASSPWGGEKLF

j_call: TRBJ1-4
v_call: TRBV10-3
clone_size: -
cdr3_aa: AISRQSGLLANEKLF

j_call: TRBJ2-3
v_call: TRBV20-1
clone_size: -
cdr3_aa: SAPYTDTQY

j_call: TRBJ2-2
v_call: TRBV9
clone_size: -
cdr3_aa: ASKEGTSGGNTGELF

j_call: TRBJ2-5
v_call: TRBV9
clone_size: -
cdr3_aa: ASSGTQSQETQY

j_call: TRBJ1-1
v_call: TRBV9
clone_size: -
cdr3_aa: ASSVGGAYDTEAF

j_call: TRBJ1-2
v_call: TRBV6-6
clone_size: once
cdr3_aa: ASSYKGQGSNYGYT

j_call: TRBJ1-2
v_call: TRBV4-1
clone_size: -
cdr3_aa: ASSQLENPTYGYT

j_call: TRBJ1-2
v_call: TRBV29-1
clone_size: -
cdr3_aa: SVTRQLSYT

j_call: TRBJ1-2
v_call: TRBV7-9
clone_size: -
cdr3_aa: ASSLNREGYT

j_call: TRBJ1-2
v_call: TRBV27
clone_size: -
cdr3_aa: ASSTGGNYGYT

j_call: TRBJ1-1
v_call: TRBV14
clone_size: -
cdr3_aa: ASSSRTGYTEAF

j_call: TRBJ2-1
v_call: TRBV6-6
clone_size: -
cdr3_aa: ASSLRGLAGGKQF

j_call: TRBJ1-4
v_call: TRBV6-5
clone_size: -
cdr3_aa: ASSPTGLKNEKLF

j_call: TRBJ1-3
v_call: TRBV19
clone_size: -
cdr3_aa: ASSTTREAGNTIY

j_call: TRBJ2-1
v_call: TRBV5-1
clone_size: -
cdr3_aa: ASSLAPTGGGDEQF

j_call: TRBJ2-1
v_call: TRBV5-1
clone_size: -
cdr3_aa: ASSLLPQNEQF

j_call: TRBJ1-5
v_call: TRBV28
clone_size: -
cdr3_aa: ASRKQGSGAQPQH

j_call: TRBJ1-1
v_call: TRBV6-1
clone_size: -
cdr3_aa: ASSERWRGRVTEAF

j_call: TRBJ2-2
v_call: TRBV18
clone_size: -
cdr3_aa: ASSPLNTGELF

j_call: TRBJ1-2
v_call: TRBV6-4
clone_size: once
cdr3_aa: ASSDSTGGNYGYT

j_call: TRBJ2-3
v_call: TRBV9
clone_size: -
cdr3_aa: ASSASGGTTDTQY

j_call: TRBJ1-2
v_call: TRBV30
clone_size: -
cdr3_aa: ACLGSGGRT

j_call: TRBJ1-5
v_call: TRBV19
clone_size: -
cdr3_aa: ASSRGAVQPQH

j_call: TRBJ1-1
v_call: TRBV5-1
clone_size: -
cdr3_aa: ASSLRLRSGTEAF

j_call: TRBJ2-2
v_call: TRBV6-1
clone_size: -
cdr3_aa: ASSGANRWNTGELF

j_call: TRBJ1-6
v_call: TRBV4-3
clone_size: -
cdr3_aa: ASSHRQGYNSPLH

j_call: TRBJ2-1
v_call: TRBV5-4
clone_size: -
cdr3_aa: ASSRGQGYNEQF

j_call: TRBJ2-2
v_call: TRBV5-6
clone_size: -
cdr3_aa: ASSPVGAEGELF

j_call: TRBJ1-5
v_call: TRBV4-2
clone_size: -
cdr3_aa: ASSQDGQGRQPQH

j_call: TRBJ1-2
v_call: TRBV19
clone_size: -
cdr3_aa: ATLPGDRGDYGYT

j_call: TRBJ2-7
v_call: TRBV7-9
clone_size: -
cdr3_aa: ASSFTGGSYEQY

j_call: TRBJ1-5
v_call: TRBV2
clone_size: -
cdr3_aa: ASSSDRSNQPQH

j_call: TRBJ2-3
v_call: TRBV9
clone_size: once
cdr3_aa: ASSVYRVSTDTQY

j_call: TRBJ1-4
v_call: TRBV19
clone_size: -
cdr3_aa: ASSIRQGASEKLF

j_call: TRBJ2-1
v_call: TRBV27
clone_size: -
cdr3_aa: ASSLTGTSGVDNEQF

j_call: TRBJ1-2
v_call: TRBV5-1
clone_size: few
cdr3_aa: ASTTGTGVYGYT

j_call: TRBJ1-4
v_call: TRBV6-1
clone_size: -
cdr3_aa: ASSEAAGQGNEKLF

j_call: TRBJ2-7
v_call: TRBV5-1
clone_size: -
cdr3_aa: ASSLLPSTGFSYEQY

j_call: TRBJ1-1
v_call: TRBV6-1
clone_size: -
cdr3_aa: ASSEQGLDTEAF